A selection of T cell receptor beta chains follows, all from one sample in a study of human T cells and chemical hapten exposure. TCRdb re-derived calls from the RACE reads in MiXCR, one entry per CDR3 protein. The sample lists some 49,000 distinct CDR3 sequences, roughly 9% occurring once. The material was whole blood, obtained in connection with sensitization to the hapten diphenylcyclopropenone (DPC). These receptors were collected from a woman younger than 45 with alopecia areata. Some clones in this sample may be carry-over from other donors' samples. Each CDR3 is given with its conserved first and last residue. D genes are given only for firm matches. Some rows mark clone size as missing; the rest say once, few, many or name a class of expanded clone.

v_call: TRBV2
clone_size: -
d_call: -
j_call: TRBJ1-1
cdr3_aa: CASTLDGEDTEAFF
cdr3_nt: TGTGCCAGCACCCTCGATGGGGAAGATACTGAAGCTTTCTTT

v_call: TRBV20-1
clone_size: -
d_call: -
j_call: TRBJ1-2
cdr3_aa: CSAALGANYGYTF
cdr3_nt: TGCAGTGCAGCTTTGGGGGCTAACTATGGCTACACCTTC

v_call: TRBV5-1
clone_size: -
d_call: -
j_call: TRBJ2-2
cdr3_aa: CASSLAWGTGELFF
cdr3_nt: TGCGCCAGCAGCTTGGCCTGGGGCACCGGGGAGCTGTTTTTT

v_call: TRBV4-2
clone_size: many
d_call: -
j_call: TRBJ2-3
cdr3_aa: CASSHQTGTDTQYF
cdr3_nt: TGTGCCAGCAGCCACCAGACCGGCACAGATACGCAGTATTTT

v_call: TRBV20-1
clone_size: few
d_call: -
j_call: TRBJ2-3
cdr3_aa: CSAKVERGTDTQYF
cdr3_nt: TGCAGTGCTAAGGTAGAAAGAGGGACAGATACGCAGTATTTT

v_call: TRBV4-3
clone_size: -
d_call: -
j_call: TRBJ2-1
cdr3_aa: CASSQDTEGFYNERFF
cdr3_nt: TGCGCCAGCAGCCAAGATACCGAGGGATTCTACAATGAGCGGTTCTTC

v_call: TRBV9
clone_size: -
d_call: TRBD2
j_call: TRBJ2-5
cdr3_aa: CASSVGAIDGGAETQYF
cdr3_nt: TGTGCCAGCAGCGTAGGGGCAATAGACGGGGGGGCAGAGACCCAGTACTTC

v_call: TRBV28
clone_size: many
d_call: -
j_call: TRBJ2-3
cdr3_aa: CASSPRHTDTQYF
cdr3_nt: TGTGCCAGCAGTCCAAGACACACAGATACGCAGTATTTT

v_call: TRBV20-1
clone_size: few
d_call: TRBD2
j_call: TRBJ2-7
cdr3_aa: CSADLRLAADEQYF
cdr3_nt: TGCAGTGCCGACCTCCGACTAGCAGCCGACGAGCAGTACTTC

v_call: TRBV27
clone_size: -
d_call: -
j_call: TRBJ1-4
cdr3_aa: CASSLTGTIGTEKLFF
cdr3_nt: TGTGCCAGCAGTTTAACAGGGACAATAGGAACTGAAAAACTGTTTTTT

v_call: TRBV7-3
clone_size: few
d_call: -
j_call: TRBJ2-5
cdr3_aa: CASSKGGGPGETQYF
cdr3_nt: TGTGCCAGCAGCAAAGGTGGGGGGCCGGGCGAGACCCAGTACTTC

v_call: TRBV11-1
clone_size: -
d_call: TRBD1
j_call: TRBJ2-5
cdr3_aa: CASSPRDRGQETQYF
cdr3_nt: TGTGCCAGCAGCCCCCGGGACAGGGGTCAAGAGACCCAGTACTTC

v_call: TRBV7-3
clone_size: few
d_call: -
j_call: TRBJ1-1
cdr3_aa: CASRTGPGNTEAFF
cdr3_nt: TGTGCCAGCAGAACAGGGCCAGGGAACACTGAAGCTTTCTTT

v_call: TRBV20-1
clone_size: many
d_call: -
j_call: TRBJ1-5
cdr3_aa: CSARVAEPNQPQHF
cdr3_nt: TGCAGTGCTAGAGTGGCAGAACCCAATCAGCCCCAGCATTTT

v_call: TRBV7-2
clone_size: -
d_call: TRBD2
j_call: TRBJ2-3
cdr3_aa: CASSLLAGGPDTQYF
cdr3_nt: TGTGCCAGCAGCTTACTAGCGGGGGGGCCAGATACGCAGTATTTT

v_call: TRBV5-4
clone_size: -
d_call: -
j_call: TRBJ1-6
cdr3_aa: CAIRGPDDSPLHF
cdr3_nt: TGTGCCATCAGAGGGCCGGATGATTCACCCCTCCACTTT

v_call: TRBV20-1
clone_size: many
d_call: -
j_call: TRBJ1-5
cdr3_aa: CSARDRLGGQPQHF
cdr3_nt: TGCAGTGCTAGAGATCGGCTAGGAGGGCAGCCCCAGCATTTT

v_call: TRBV3-1
clone_size: many
d_call: -
j_call: TRBJ1-5
cdr3_aa: CASSQMGERNQPQHF
cdr3_nt: TGTGCCAGCAGCCAAATGGGCGAAAGAAATCAGCCCCAGCATTTT

v_call: TRBV6-2/TRBV6-3
clone_size: many
d_call: -
j_call: TRBJ2-7
cdr3_aa: CASSQTSSYEQYF
cdr3_nt: TGTGCCAGCAGCCAGACAAGCTCCTACGAGCAGTACTTC

v_call: TRBV12-3/TRBV12-4
clone_size: few
d_call: -
j_call: TRBJ2-3
cdr3_aa: CASSLKVGTQYF
cdr3_nt: TGTGCCAGCAGTTTAAAGGTGGGAACGCAGTATTTT

v_call: TRBV12-3/TRBV12-4
clone_size: few
d_call: TRBD1
j_call: TRBJ1-3
cdr3_aa: CAANRDRVRNTIYF
cdr3_nt: TGTGCCGCCAATAGGGACAGGGTTAGAAACACCATATATTTT

v_call: TRBV3-1
clone_size: many
d_call: -
j_call: TRBJ2-1
cdr3_aa: CASSPPTGEQFF
cdr3_nt: TGTGCCAGCAGCCCTCCGACGGGTGAGCAGTTCTTC

v_call: TRBV7-2
clone_size: many
d_call: -
j_call: TRBJ2-3
cdr3_aa: CASSFRREDTQYF
cdr3_nt: TGTGCCAGCAGCTTCCGACGTGAAGATACGCAGTATTTT

v_call: TRBV3-1
clone_size: -
d_call: TRBD1
j_call: TRBJ1-1
cdr3_aa: CASSQNDRGLEAFF
cdr3_nt: TGTGCCAGCAGCCAAAACGACAGGGGGCTTGAAGCTTTCTTT